The 19 T cell receptor beta chains below were found in one sample sequenced in a study of human T cells and chemical hapten exposure. Each CDR3 protein is one row after TCRdb ran MiXCR on the RACE reads. The sample consists of about 380,000 distinct CDR3 sequences, approximately 5.1% of them appearing once. Noted time point: pre-sensitization, week 0. The sample's treatment: therapeutic diphenylcyclopropenone sensitization with weekly scalp DPC. Sequences were derived from whole blood, sampled in connection with sensitization to the hapten diphenylcyclopropenone (DPC). Receptor source: a woman aged 45-59 years with alopecia areata. Some clones in this sample may be carry-over from other donors' samples.

This clonotype was observed at least ten times. The chain combines TRBV6-6 with TRBJ2-3, with 11 bases lining up with TRBD2. Per the germline V gene, CDR1 is MNHNY and CDR2 is SVGAGI (reference sequence). This CDR3 spans 16 amino acids. The V segment lost 0 bases and the J segment 3 bases; nucleotides outside the gene matches: 2. The CDR3, as DNA: TGTGCCAGCAGTTACTCGATAGCGGGGGGGACAGATACGCAGTATTTT. This sequence encodes CASSYSIAGGTDTQYF.

The chain employs TRBV11-2 and TRBJ2-3; TRBD1 matches 8 bases. After removal of 3 bases from V and 6 bases from J, the junction contained 5 bases not matched to a gene. The CDR3 length is 14 residues. CDR1 and CDR2 (germline): SGHAT, FQNNGV. CDR3 in amino acids: CASSFGQGVDTQYF. CDR3 sequence (DNA): TGTGCCAGCAGCTTCGGACAGGGCGTGGATACGCAGTATTTT. The full variable domain, in which reference TRBV11-2 and TRBJ2-3 provide the parts outside the CDR3, is EAGVAQSPRYKIIEKRQSVAFWCNPISGHATLYWYQQILGQGPKLLIQFQNNGVVDDSQLPKDRFSAERLKGVDSTLKIQPAKLEDSAVYLCASSFGQGVDTQYFGPGTRLTVL.

This clonotype was detected many times. The chain uses TRBV29-1 and TRBJ2-7; tentatively, D is TRBD1 (6 bases). V was pared by 5 bases and J by 2 bases, with 10 bases between. In germline, CDR1 is SQVTM, CDR2 ANQGSEA. CDR3 length: 12 residues. In DNA form, the CDR3 reads TGCAGCGTTACGGACAGTACCTACGAGCAGTACTTC. This sequence encodes CSVTDSTYEQYF.

This clonotype has only a few counts. The chain links TRBV10-2 to TRBJ1-5; D unclear. This CDR3 has 13 residues. The germline V gene has CDR1 WSHSY and CDR2 SAAADI. Trimming removed 5 bases from V and 3 bases from J, with 8 bases in between. CDR3: CASSFTVNQPQHF. Here the CDR3 DNA reads TGCGCCAGCAGTTTCACAGTCAATCAGCCCCAGCATTTT.

This clonotype was seen many times. The rearrangement joins TRBV9 to TRBJ1-1, with D uncertain. The V end lost 1 base, the J end lost 1 base, and 5 bases lay between the germline ends. Germline loops: CDR1 SGDLS, CDR2 YYNGEE. The CDR3 is 13 residues long. As DNA, the CDR3 is TGTGCCAGCAGCGTATGGGCGAACACTGAAGCTTTCTTT. This sequence encodes CASSVWANTEAFF. The full variable domain, its missing parts supplied by reference TRBV9 and TRBJ1-1, is DSGVTQTPKHLITATGQRVTLRCSPRSGDLSVYWYQQSLDQGLQFLIQYYNGEERAKGNILERFSAQQFPDLHSELNLSSLELGDSALYFCASSVWANTEAFFGQGTRLTVV.

This clonotype occurred many times. The V call is TRBV27, the J call TRBJ2-7; perhaps TRBD2 as D (6 bases). The CDR3 consists of 18 residues. CDR1 and CDR2 (germline): MNHEY, SMNVEV (reference sequence). Trimming removed 3 bases at V and 1 base at J, with 22 bases between. The DNA for the CDR3 is TGTGCCAGCAGTTTGAAGTGGTTTAGCGGATTGGGGTCCTACGAGCAGTACTTC. It specifies CASSLKWFSGLGSYEQYF.

This clonotype was observed many times. The V and J genes are TRBV12-3 or TRBV12-4 and TRBJ1-4; D unresolved. Trimming removed 3 bases from V and 8 bases from J, with 10 bases in between. The CDR3 contains 13 residues. The CDR3 nucleotides read TGTGCCAGCAGTTTTGGCAGCATCGAAAAACTGTTTTTT. Translated, it gives CASSFGSIEKLFF.

Written as DNA, the CDR3 is TGTGCCAGCAGCCACCACAGGGACATGAACACTGAAGCTTTCTTT. Its translation is CASSHHRDMNTEAFF. This chain links TRBV4-2 with TRBJ1-1; a weak D match, TRBD1 (6 bases). The V end was cut by 3 bases, the J end by 0 bases, with 11 bases between. The germline CDR1 and CDR2 sequences are LGHNA and YNFKEQ. The CDR3 runs 15 residues.

There are a few counts of this clonotype. The rearrangement joins TRBV3-1 to TRBJ2-2; the D is unclear. Trimming cost V 4 bases and J 0 bases, with 18 bases left between them. The germline V gene encodes CDR1 LGHDT and CDR2 YNNKEL (reference sequence). CDR3 length: 18 residues. The CDR3 sequence is CASSPQTNGGANTGELFF. CDR3 sequence (DNA): TGTGCCAGCAGCCCTCAAACCAACGGCGGAGCGAACACCGGGGAGCTGTTTTTT.

This clonotype was seen more than once but under ten times. This chain links TRBV7-8 with TRBJ1-4; D is unclear. The V end lost 5 bases, the J end lost 5 bases, and 12 bases lay between the germline ends. The CDR3 runs 14 residues. CDR1 is SGHVS and CDR2 is FQNEAQ in the germline V gene. In DNA, the CDR3 is TGTGCCAGCAGCGGGGAGGGCCGCAATGAAAAACTGTTTTTT. Its translation is CASSGEGRNEKLFF.

The sample holds a few counts of this clonotype. An end of the junction does not agree with germline; a read error may underlie this. The chain uses TRBV2 and TRBJ2-7; no clear D gene. The CDR3 totals 14 residues. Germline-derived CDR1 and CDR2 are SNHLY and FYNNEI. The CDR3 region is CASGEHTSSYEQYF. CDR3 DNA: TGTGCCAGCGGTGAACACACTTCATCCTACGAGCAGTACTTC. Together with reference TRBV2 and TRBJ2-7, the CDR3 gives the full variable domain: EPEVTQTPSHQVTQMGQEVILRCVPISNHLYFYWYRQILGQKVEFLVSFYNNEISEKSEIFDDQFSVERPDGSNFTLKIRSTKLEDSAMYFCASGEHTSSYEQYFGPGTRLTVT.

This chain connects TRBV5-1 to TRBJ1-1; D unresolved. Trimming took 6 bases from V and 3 from J, leaving 9 bases between them. In germline, CDR1 is SGHRS, CDR2 YFSETQ. The CDR3 runs to 12 residues. CDR3 amino acids: CASKRDDTEAFF. The CDR3 DNA reads as TGCGCCAGCAAAAGGGATGACACTGAAGCTTTCTTT.

This clonotype was seen repeatedly, ten times or more. This chain links TRBV11-2 with TRBJ2-7; D might be TRBD2 (5 bases). Trimming removed 2 bases at V and 1 base at J, with 12 bases between. The CDR3 consists of 15 residues. CDR1 is SGHAT and CDR2 is FQNNGV in the germline V gene. CDR3 loop: CASSLQLSGSYEQYF. CDR3 coding DNA: TGTGCCAGCAGCTTACAGTTGAGCGGATCCTACGAGCAGTACTTC.

This clonotype was counted only a few times. The chain links TRBV30 to TRBJ1-5; 7 positions agree with TRBD1. The CDR3 consists of 13 residues. Germline loops: CDR1 GTSNPN, CDR2 SVGIG (reference sequence). V lost 2 bases and J lost 6; bases outside the gene matches: 4. The CDR3 region has the DNA TGTGCCTGGAGTCAAGGGGGCAGTCAGCCCCAGCATTTT. Its protein is CAWSQGGSQPQHF. The variable domain in full, completed from reference TRBV30 and TRBJ1-5, reads SQTIHQWPATLVQPVGSPLSLECTVEGTSNPNLYWYRQAAGRGLQLLFYSVGIGQISSEVPQNLSASRPQDRQFILSSKKLLLSDSGFYLCAWSQGGSQPQHFGDGTRLSIL.

A word on this clonotype: Likely a read error: the CDR3 ends without its conserved phenylalanine or tryptophan. CDR3 sequence reads: CASTGGDTQYL. In nucleotides, the CDR3 is TGTGCCAGCACCGGAGGAGATACGCAGTATTTG. This chain uses TRBV12-3 or TRBV12-4 with TRBJ2-3, with D maybe TRBD2 (5 bases). CDR3 size: 11 residues. The ends were cut back, 7 bases at V and 5 bases at J, with 7 bases in the middle.

This clonotype was counted at least ten times. The chain couples TRBV12-3 or TRBV12-4 to TRBJ1-5; D is uncertain. V was trimmed by 7 bases and J by 5 bases, leaving 9 bases between them. CDR3 length: 12 amino acids. This CDR3 is CASTQFDQPQHF. The CDR3 DNA reads as TGTGCCAGCACTCAGTTCGATCAGCCCCAGCATTTT.

The V call is TRBV20-1, the J call TRBJ2-1; D uncertain. The CDR3 extends over 11 amino acids. Germline V CDR1 and CDR2: DFQATT, SNEGSKA (reference sequence). The V end lost 7 bases, the J end lost 6 bases, and 10 bases lay between the germline ends. CDR3 bases: TGCAGTGTGAGAGCTAGCAATGAGCAGTTCTTC. Protein product: CSVRASNEQFF.

This clonotype was counted between two and nine times. The junction differs from germline at one of its ends, possibly a read error. The CDR3 reads CASSEEGKPGF. CDR3 nucleotide sequence: TGTGCCAGCAGTGAAGAGGGGAAGCCCGGTTTC. The V gene is TRBV2, the J gene TRBJ2-7; D is possibly TRBD1 (5 bases). The CDR3 length is 11 residues. Per germline, CDR1 SNHLY and CDR2 FYNNEI.

This clonotype showed up just a few times. The chain links TRBV12-3 or TRBV12-4 to TRBJ1-1, with a tentative D call TRBD1 (6 bases). The CDR3 sequence is 15 residues long. V lost 6 bases to trimming and J lost 7 bases, with 21 bases between them. The CDR3 nucleotides are TGTGCCAGCAGCCTACATACAGGGCCCGGCGGTGAAGCTTTCTTT. Encoded protein: CASSLHTGPGGEAFF.